Below, 8 T cell receptor beta chains from the same sample are listed, as sequenced in a study of human T cells and chemical hapten exposure. Time point noted: patch test 2, 6 weeks after DPC sensitization. Treatment here: therapeutic diphenylcyclopropenone sensitization with weekly scalp DPC. One entry per CDR3 protein, called by TCRdb with MiXCR from the RACE reads. The sample carries hundreds of thousands of distinct CDR3 sequences, around 6% recorded once. Sequences were derived from whole blood, sampled in connection with sensitization to the hapten diphenylcyclopropenone (DPC). The receptors originated from a woman between 18 and 30 years old with alopecia areata. Some clones in this sample may be carry-over from other donors' samples.

The chain joins TRBV4-1 to TRBJ1-4; no definite D call. The V gene lost 0 bases and the J gene lost 8 bases, with 13 bases spanning the gap. The CDR3 loop spans 15 amino acids. From germline, CDR1 is MGHRA and CDR2 YSYEKL. The CDR3 nucleotides read TGCGCCAGCAGCCAAGAGTCGTTCCGGTCCGAAAAACTGTTTTTT. It specifies CASSQESFRSEKLFF.

This clonotype was found many times. The rearrangement uses TRBV27 and TRBJ1-1; TRBD1 matches at 8 bases. This CDR3 is 13 amino acids long. Looked up from germline, CDR1 is MNHEY and CDR2 is SMNVEV (reference sequence). The junction had 4 bases not matched to a gene; V was cut back by 9 bases and J by 1 base. The DNA for the CDR3 is TGTGCCAGTCAGGGGGCCGAGAACACTGAAGCTTTCTTT. Translation: CASQGAENTEAFF.

This clonotype was detected only a few times. The chain links TRBV5-1 to TRBJ1-1, with 10 positions matching TRBD1. Unmatched junction bases numbered 8, after V lost 6 bases and J lost 0 bases. The germline V gene encodes CDR1 SGHRS and CDR2 YFSETQ. The CDR3 is 16 amino acids. The CDR3 spells CASMPGQGWVNTEAFF. CDR3 in DNA: TGCGCCAGCATGCCGGGACAGGGGTGGGTGAACACTGAAGCTTTCTTT.

The table lists this clonotype with many counts. The chain links TRBV6-2 or TRBV6-3 to TRBJ2-3; D remains ambiguous. V gave up 6 bases and J gave up 0 bases, with 7 bases separating them. CDR3 length: 13 residues. The germline V gene encodes CDR1 MNHEY and CDR2 SVGEGT. The CDR3 bases are TGTGCCAGCAGAGGATCTAGCACAGATACGCAGTATTTT. This gives the protein CASRGSSTDTQYF.

This clonotype was recorded many times. V and J are TRBV7-2 and TRBJ1-2, with 8 bases aligning to TRBD1. The V segment lost 1 base and the J segment 5 bases; nucleotides outside the gene matches: 6. Germline V CDR1 and CDR2: SGHTA, FQGNSA. This CDR3 contains 15 residues. CDR3 in DNA: TGTGCCAGCAGCTTAGACCGACAGGGGTATTATGGCTACACCTTC. Its protein is CASSLDRQGYYGYTF.

As concerns this clonotype: An end of the junction does not agree with germline; a read error may underlie this. This chain joins TRBV28 and TRBJ2-1; D is ambiguous. This CDR3 region has 19 residues. Germline loops: CDR1 MDHEN, CDR2 SYDVKM. CDR3 DNA sequence: TGTGCCAGCAGTTTACCCTACTATGCCGAGGACCCTGTTAGTTCCCGCCTAGTCTTC. Encoded protein: CASSLPYYAEDPVSSRLVF.

The genes are TRBV20-1 and TRBJ2-3; D possibly corresponds to TRBD1 (5 bases). Germline CDR1 and CDR2: DFQATT and SNEGSKA (reference sequence). With 5 bases removed from V and 2 bases from J, the gap between germline ends came to 14 bases. The CDR3 spans 14 residues. CDR3 sequence reads: CSAYGRALTDTQYF. The CDR3 nucleotides are TGCAGTGCTTACGGCAGGGCTCTCACAGATACGCAGTATTTT.

This chain joins TRBV4-3 and TRBJ1-1; possibly TRBD1 for D (5 bases). Germline assignment: CDR1 LGHNA and CDR2 YSLEER. Trimming left V 0 bases short and J 4 bases short, with 9 bases between. The CDR3 has 14 amino acids. CDR3 coding DNA: TGCGCCAGCAGCCAAGACCGGGACCTCACTGAAGCTTTCTTT. It codes for CASSQDRDLTEAFF.